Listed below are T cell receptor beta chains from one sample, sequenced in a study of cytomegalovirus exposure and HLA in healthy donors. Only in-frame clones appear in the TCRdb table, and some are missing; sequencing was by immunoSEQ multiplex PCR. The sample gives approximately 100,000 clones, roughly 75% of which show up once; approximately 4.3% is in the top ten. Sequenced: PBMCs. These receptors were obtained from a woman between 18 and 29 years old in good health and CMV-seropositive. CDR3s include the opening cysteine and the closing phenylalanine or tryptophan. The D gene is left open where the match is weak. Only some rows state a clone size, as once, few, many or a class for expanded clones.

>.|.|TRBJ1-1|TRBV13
CASSLGLVGIRGTEAFF
TGTGCCAGCAGCTTAGGCCTGGTCGGAATCCGGGGCACTGAAGCTTTCTTT
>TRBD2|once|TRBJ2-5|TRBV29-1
CSVEVAGHQETQYF
TGCAGCGTTGAGGTAGCGGGACACCAAGAGACCCAGTACTTC
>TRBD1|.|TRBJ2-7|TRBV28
CASTSGGQTSYEQYF
TGTGCCAGCACCTCAGGGGGACAGACCTCCTACGAGCAGTACTTC
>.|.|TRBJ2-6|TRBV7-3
CASSLGGGTGANVLTF
TGTGCCAGCAGCTTGGGAGGCGGAACTGGGGCCAACGTCCTGACTTTC
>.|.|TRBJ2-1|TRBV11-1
CASSALANYNEQFF
TGTGCCAGCAGCGCCCTGGCCAATTACAATGAGCAGTTCTTC
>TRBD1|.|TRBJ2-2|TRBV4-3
CASSPQGRTGGTGELFF
TGCGCCAGCAGCCCTCAAGGGCGGACAGGGGGTACCGGGGAGCTGTTTTTT
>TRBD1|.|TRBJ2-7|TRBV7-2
CASKETGGLSYEQYF
TGTGCCAGCAAGGAGACAGGGGGCCTTTCCTACGAGCAGTACTTC
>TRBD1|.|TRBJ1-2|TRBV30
CAGGAGQGSGYTF
TGTGCCGGGGGGGCGGGACAGGGATCCGGCTACACCTTC
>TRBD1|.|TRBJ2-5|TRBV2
CASSEYRGPSQTQYF
TGTGCCAGCAGTGAGTACAGGGGACCCTCTCAGACCCAGTACTTC
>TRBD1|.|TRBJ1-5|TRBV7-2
CASSAAGGPQHF
TGTGCCAGCAGCGCTGCAGGGGGGCCCCAGCATTTT
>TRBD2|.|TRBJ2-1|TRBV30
CAWSVREGLAGINEQFF
TGTGCCTGGAGTGTACGTGAGGGTCTAGCGGGAATCAATGAGCAGTTCTTC
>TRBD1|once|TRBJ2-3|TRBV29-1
CSGRTGTDPNTDTQYF
TGCAGCGGTCGGACAGGGACCGATCCCAACACAGATACGCAGTATTTT
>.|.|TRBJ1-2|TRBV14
CASSQAEGGDGYTF
TGTGCCAGCAGCCAAGCGGAGGGAGGGGACGGCTACACCTTC
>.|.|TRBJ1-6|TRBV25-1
CASSEYFQGKDNSPLHF
TGTGCCAGCAGTGAATACTTCCAGGGCAAGGATAATTCACCCCTCCACTTT
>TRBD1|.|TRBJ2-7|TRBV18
CASSPPGQPSYEQYF
TGTGCCAGCTCACCTCCGGGACAGCCATCCTACGAGCAGTACTTC
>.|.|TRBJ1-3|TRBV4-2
CASSQAAGDLSGNTIYF
TGTGCCAGCAGCCAGGCCGCAGGGGACCTCTCTGGAAACACCATATATTTT
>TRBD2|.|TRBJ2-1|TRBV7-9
CASSESAASGHYNEQFF
TGTGCCAGCAGCGAATCAGCGGCTAGCGGCCACTACAATGAGCAGTTCTTC
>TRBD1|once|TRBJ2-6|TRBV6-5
CASSLGGSGANVLTF
TGTGCCAGCAGTTTAGGGGGCAGTGGGGCCAACGTCCTGACTTTC
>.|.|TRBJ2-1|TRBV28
CASSLGAPQGMGRNEQFF
TGTGCCAGCAGTTTAGGTGCCCCGCAGGGGATGGGAAGGAATGAGCAGTTCTTC
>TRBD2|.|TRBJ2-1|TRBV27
CASSDLETSGNNEQFF
TGTGCCAGCAGCGATTTGGAGACTAGCGGGAACAATGAGCAGTTCTTC